The subject of this entry is one T cell receptor (beta chain). The sample originates from a study of blood T cell repertoires in COVID-19. The wider study: COVID-19 samples collected from the United States, Italy and Spain covered acute and convalescent phases. Sample material is recorded as cDNA or gDNA derived from T cells, B-cell-depleted T cells, or PBMCs.

Original processing notes: Reference gene primer amplification gave nucleated cell count estimates. The table came from immunoSEQ multiplex PCR; TCRdb's copy has only in-frame clones and leaves some out. The V and J calls and clone size were taken over from that table, and D and trimming were inferred from the DNA. The sample lists 100,000 or so clones, 86% occurring once. Specimen: peripheral blood. This receptor was identified in a man aged 55-75 years with acute or convalescent COVID-19.

CDR3 region: CASSTPLGTAPGYTF. In nucleotides, the CDR3 is TGTGCCAGCAGCACACCTCTTGGGACAGCCCCTGGCTACACCTTC. The chain is built from TRBV5-4 and TRBJ1-2; 7 bases line up with TRBD1. This CDR3 has 15 amino acids. In germline, CDR1 is SGHNT, CDR2 YYREEE (reference sequence). The V segment lost 4 bases and the J segment 7 bases; nucleotides outside the gene matches: 13. The entire variable domain, with the rest obtained from reference TRBV5-4 and TRBJ1-2, is as follows: ETGVTQSPTHLIKTRGQQVTLRCSSQSGHNTVSWYQQALGQGPQFIFQYYREEENGRGNFPPRFSGLQFPNYSSELNVNALELDDSALYLCASSTPLGTAPGYTFGSGTRLTVV.